This section outlines one TCR beta chain sequence together with its context. Antigen: not known. This sample is drawn from a study of cytomegalovirus exposure and HLA in healthy donors. Using immunoSEQ multiplex PCR, the repertoire was profiled, and TCRdb retains in-frame clones only, with some absent. This table has 150,000 to 200,000 clones, around 86% appearing once. The germline gives CDR1 MGHRA, CDR2 YSYEKL. The V and J ends lost 1 base and 2 bases, in that order; junction bases with no gene match: 4. CDR3 length equals 15 residues. Notes on the study in general: First-cohort TCR clusters tended to co-occur in the roughly 120 validation repertoires, a later analysis found. While the bulk of TCR sequences proved rare, some public TCRs turned up in many donors. Reported performance of the classifier showed diagnosis of cytomegalovirus status with high specificity and sensitivity.

This clonotype originated in a woman between 18 and 29 years old in good health and CMV-seronegative. The rearrangement links TRBV4-1 to TRBJ2-5; 7 bases match TRBD2. What was sequenced was PBMCs. The CDR3 nucleotides are TGCGCCAGCAGCCAAGGTGGGGGGGTGCAAGAGACCCAGTACTTC. Translated: CASSQGGGVQETQYF.